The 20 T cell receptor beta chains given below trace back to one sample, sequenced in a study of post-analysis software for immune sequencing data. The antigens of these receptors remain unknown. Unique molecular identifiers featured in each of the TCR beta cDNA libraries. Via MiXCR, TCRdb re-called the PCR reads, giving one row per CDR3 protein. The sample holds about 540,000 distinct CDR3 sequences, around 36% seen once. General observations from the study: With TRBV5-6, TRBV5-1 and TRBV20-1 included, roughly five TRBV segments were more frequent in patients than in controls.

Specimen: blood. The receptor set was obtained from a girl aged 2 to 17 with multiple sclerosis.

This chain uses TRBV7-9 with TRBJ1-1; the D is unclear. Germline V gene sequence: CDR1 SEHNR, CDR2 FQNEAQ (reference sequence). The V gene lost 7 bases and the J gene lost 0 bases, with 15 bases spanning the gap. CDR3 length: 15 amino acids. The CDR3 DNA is TGTGCCAGCATCTCGCTATTTAGGGTGAACACTGAAGCTTTCTTT. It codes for CASISLFRVNTEAFF.

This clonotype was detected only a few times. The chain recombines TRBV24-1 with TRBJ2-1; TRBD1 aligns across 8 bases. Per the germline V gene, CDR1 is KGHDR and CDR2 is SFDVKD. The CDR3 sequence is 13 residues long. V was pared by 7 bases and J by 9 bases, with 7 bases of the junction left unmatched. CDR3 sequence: CATSWDRRGEQFF. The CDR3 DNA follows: TGTGCCACCAGCTGGGACAGGCGGGGTGAGCAGTTCTTC.

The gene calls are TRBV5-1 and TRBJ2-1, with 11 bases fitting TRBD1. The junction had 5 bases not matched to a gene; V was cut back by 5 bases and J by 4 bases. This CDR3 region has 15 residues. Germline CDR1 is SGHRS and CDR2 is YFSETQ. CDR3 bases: TGCGCCAGCAGTGGGGACAGGGGGACGTACAATGAGCAGTTCTTC. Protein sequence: CASSGDRGTYNEQFF.

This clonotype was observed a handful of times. The CDR3 DNA sequence: TGTGCCAGCAGCTTAGAAGGCAGGGTTATGGGAGAGACCCAGTACTTC. This encodes CASSLEGRVMGETQYF. V gene TRBV7-2 combines with J gene TRBJ2-5, with TRBD1 as a possible D gene (5 bases). The germline V gene encodes CDR1 SGHTA and CDR2 FQGNSA. CDR3 size: 16 residues. The germline V and J ends were trimmed by 1 base and 4 bases, with 16 bases remaining between them.

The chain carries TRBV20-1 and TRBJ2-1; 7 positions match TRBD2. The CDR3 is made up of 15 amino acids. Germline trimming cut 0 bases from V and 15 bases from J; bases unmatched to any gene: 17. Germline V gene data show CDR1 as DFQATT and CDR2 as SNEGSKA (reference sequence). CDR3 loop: CSARDLMGREGDTFF. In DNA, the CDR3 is TGCAGTGCTAGAGATCTTATGGGCAGGGAGGGCGATACGTTCTTC.

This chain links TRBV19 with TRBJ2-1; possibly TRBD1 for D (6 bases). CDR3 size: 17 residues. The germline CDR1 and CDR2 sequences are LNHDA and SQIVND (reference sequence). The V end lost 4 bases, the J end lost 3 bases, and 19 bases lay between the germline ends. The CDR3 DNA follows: TGTGCCAGTAGTAGAAGCGGACGGCAACAGGGCTACAATGAGCAGTTCTTC. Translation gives CASSRSGRQQGYNEQFF.

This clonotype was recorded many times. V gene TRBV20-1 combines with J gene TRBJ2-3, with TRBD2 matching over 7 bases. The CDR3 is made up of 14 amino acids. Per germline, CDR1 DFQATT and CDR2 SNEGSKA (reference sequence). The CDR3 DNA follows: TGCAGCCCACTAGCGCTAACTAGCACAGATACGCAGTATTTT. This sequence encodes CSPLALTSTDTQYF.

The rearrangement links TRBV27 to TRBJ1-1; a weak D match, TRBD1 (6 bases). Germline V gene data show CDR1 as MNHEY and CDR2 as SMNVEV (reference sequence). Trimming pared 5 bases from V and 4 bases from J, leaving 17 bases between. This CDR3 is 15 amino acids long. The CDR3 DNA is TGTGCCAGCAGTCCCTCCTGGGGGCAGGCCACTGAAGCTTTCTTT. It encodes CASSPSWGQATEAFF.

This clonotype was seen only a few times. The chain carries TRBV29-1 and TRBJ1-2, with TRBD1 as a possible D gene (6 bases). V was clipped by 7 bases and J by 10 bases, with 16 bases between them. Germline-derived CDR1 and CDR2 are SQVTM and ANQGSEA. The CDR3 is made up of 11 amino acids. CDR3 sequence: CSGRTAQDYTF. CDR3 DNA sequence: TGCAGCGGGAGGACAGCTCAGGACTACACCTTC.

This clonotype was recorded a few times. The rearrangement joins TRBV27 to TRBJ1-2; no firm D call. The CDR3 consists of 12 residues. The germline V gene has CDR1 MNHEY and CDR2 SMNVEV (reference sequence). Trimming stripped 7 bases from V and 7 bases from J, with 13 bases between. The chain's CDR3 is CASTMVGFGYTF. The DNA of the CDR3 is TGTGCCAGCACCATGGTTGGTTTTGGCTACACCTTC.

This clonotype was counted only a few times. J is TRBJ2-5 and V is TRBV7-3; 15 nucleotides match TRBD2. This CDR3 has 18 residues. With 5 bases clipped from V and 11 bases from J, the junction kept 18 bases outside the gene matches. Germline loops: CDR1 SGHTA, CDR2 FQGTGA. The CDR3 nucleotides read TGTGCCAGCAGCCCCCGGACTAGCGGGGGGGCCTTTCAAAATGAGCAGTACTTC. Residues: CASSPRTSGGAFQNEQYF.

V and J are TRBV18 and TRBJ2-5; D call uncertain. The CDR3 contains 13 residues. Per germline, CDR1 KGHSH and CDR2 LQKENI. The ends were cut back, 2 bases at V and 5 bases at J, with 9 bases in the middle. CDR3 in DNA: TGTGCCAGCTCACCAGGGATAACGGAGACCCAGTACTTC. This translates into CASSPGITETQYF.

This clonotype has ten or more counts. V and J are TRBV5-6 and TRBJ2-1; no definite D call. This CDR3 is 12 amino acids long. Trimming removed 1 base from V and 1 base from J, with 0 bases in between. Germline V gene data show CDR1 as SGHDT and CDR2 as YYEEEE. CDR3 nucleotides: TGTGCCAGCAGCTTGTCCTACAATGAGCAGTTCTTC. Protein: CASSLSYNEQFF.

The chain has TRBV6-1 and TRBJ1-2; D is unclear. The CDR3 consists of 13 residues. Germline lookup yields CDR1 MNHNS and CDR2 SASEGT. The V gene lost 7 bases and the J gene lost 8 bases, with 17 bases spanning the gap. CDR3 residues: CASTDGRAGGYTF. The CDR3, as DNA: TGTGCCAGCACCGACGGGAGGGCCGGGGGCTACACCTTC.

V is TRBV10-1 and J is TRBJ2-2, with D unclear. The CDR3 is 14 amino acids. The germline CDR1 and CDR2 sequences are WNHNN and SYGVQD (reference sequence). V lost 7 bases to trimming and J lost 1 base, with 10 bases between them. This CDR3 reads CASTGSLNTGELFF. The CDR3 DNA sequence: TGCGCCAGCACCGGCAGCCTGAACACCGGGGAGCTGTTTTTT.

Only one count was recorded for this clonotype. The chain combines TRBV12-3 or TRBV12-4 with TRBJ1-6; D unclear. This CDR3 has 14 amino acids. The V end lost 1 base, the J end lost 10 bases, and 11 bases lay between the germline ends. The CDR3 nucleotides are TGTGCCAGCAGTTTAGTAGGAGGGTCATCACCCCTCCACTTT. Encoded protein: CASSLVGGSSPLHF.

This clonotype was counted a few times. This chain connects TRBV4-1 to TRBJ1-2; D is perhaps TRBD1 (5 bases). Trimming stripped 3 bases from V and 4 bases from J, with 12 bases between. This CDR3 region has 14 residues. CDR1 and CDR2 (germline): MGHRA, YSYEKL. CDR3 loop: CASSQTTAIYGYTF. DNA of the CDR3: TGCGCCAGCAGCCAGACGACAGCTATCTATGGCTACACCTTC.

The CDR3 protein is CASSKDSYEQYF. In DNA, the CDR3 is TGTGCCAGCAGCAAGGACAGCTACGAGCAGTACTTC. V usage is TRBV7-9 and J usage is TRBJ2-7, with D possibly TRBD1 on 6 matching bases. Germline V gene lookup returns CDR1 SEHNR and CDR2 FQNEAQ (reference sequence). The CDR3 has 12 amino acids. The V end was cut by 5 bases, the J end by 3 bases, with 8 bases between.

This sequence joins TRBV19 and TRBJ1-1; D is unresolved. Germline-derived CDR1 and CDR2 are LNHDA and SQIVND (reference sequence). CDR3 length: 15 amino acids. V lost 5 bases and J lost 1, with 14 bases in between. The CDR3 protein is CASSPWADGNTEAFF. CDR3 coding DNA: TGTGCCAGTAGTCCGTGGGCGGACGGGAACACTGAAGCTTTCTTT.

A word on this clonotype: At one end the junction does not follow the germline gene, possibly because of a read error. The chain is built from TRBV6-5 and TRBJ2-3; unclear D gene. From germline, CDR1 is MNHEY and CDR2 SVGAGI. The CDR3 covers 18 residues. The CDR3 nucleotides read TGTGCCAGCAGTTACTTCCCAAAGAGTCAGGCAGGCACAGATACGCGGTATTTT. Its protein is CASSYFPKSQAGTDTRYF.